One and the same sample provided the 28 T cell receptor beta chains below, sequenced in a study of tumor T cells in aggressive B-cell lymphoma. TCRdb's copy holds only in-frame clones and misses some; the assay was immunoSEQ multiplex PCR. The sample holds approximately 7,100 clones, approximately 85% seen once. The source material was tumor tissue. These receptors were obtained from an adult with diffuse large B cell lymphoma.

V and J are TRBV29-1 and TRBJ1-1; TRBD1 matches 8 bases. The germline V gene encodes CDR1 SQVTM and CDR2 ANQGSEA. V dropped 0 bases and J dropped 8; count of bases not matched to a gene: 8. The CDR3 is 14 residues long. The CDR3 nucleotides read TGCAGCGTTGAAGATCCCTCAGGGGGCGCGGAAGCTTTCTTT. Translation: CSVEDPSGGAEAFF.

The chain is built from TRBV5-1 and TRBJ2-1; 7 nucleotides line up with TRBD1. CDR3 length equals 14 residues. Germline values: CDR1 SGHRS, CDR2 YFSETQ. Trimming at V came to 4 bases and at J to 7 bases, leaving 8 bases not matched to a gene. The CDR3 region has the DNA TGCGCCAGCAGCCTCACGACAGGGAGAAATGAGCAGTTCTTC. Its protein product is CASSLTTGRNEQFF.

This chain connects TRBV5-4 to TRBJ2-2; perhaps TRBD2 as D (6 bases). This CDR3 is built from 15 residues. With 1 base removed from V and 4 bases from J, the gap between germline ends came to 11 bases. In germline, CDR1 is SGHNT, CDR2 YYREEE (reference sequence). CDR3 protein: CASSLRERSTGELFF. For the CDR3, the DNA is TGTGCCAGCAGCTTGCGGGAGCGGAGCACCGGGGAGCTGTTTTTT.

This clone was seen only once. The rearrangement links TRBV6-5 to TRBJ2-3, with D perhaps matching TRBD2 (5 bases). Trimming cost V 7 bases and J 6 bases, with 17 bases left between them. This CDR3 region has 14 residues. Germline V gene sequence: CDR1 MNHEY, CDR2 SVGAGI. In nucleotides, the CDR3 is TGTGCCAGCACTTTACTAGGGCCCGGGGATACGCAGTATTTT. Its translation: CASTLLGPGDTQYF.

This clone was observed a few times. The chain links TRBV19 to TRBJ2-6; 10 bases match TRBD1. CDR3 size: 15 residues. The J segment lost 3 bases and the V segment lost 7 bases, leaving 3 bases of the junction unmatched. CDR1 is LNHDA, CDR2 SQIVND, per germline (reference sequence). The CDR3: CASIDRGLGANVLTF. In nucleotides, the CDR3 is TGTGCCAGTATTGACAGGGGGCTTGGGGCCAACGTCCTGACTTTC. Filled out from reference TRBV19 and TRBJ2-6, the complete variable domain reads DGGITQSPKYLFRKEGQNVTLSCEQNLNHDAMYWYRQDPGQGLRLIYYSQIVNDFQKGDIAEGYSVSREKKESFPLTVTSAQKNPTAFYLCASIDRGLGANVLTFGAGSRLTVL.

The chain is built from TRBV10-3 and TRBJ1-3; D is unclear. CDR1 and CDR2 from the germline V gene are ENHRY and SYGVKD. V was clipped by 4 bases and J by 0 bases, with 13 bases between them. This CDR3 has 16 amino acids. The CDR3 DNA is TGTGCCATCAGTGGATGGCAGGAGGACTCTGGAAACACCATATATTTT. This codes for CAISGWQEDSGNTIYF.

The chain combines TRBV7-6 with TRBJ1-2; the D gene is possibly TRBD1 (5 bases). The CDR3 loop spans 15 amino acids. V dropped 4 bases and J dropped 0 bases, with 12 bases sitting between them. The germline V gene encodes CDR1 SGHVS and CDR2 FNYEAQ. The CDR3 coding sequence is TGTGCCAGCAGCTACACTGGGGCTGCTAACTATGGCTACACCTTC. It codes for CASSYTGAANYGYTF.

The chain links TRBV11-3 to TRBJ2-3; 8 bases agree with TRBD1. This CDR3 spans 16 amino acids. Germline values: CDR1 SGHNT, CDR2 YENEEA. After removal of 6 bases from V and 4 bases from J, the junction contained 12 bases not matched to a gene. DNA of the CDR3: TGTGCCAGCAGTTTCTCCGGGACAGGATTCCCAGATACGCAGTATTTT. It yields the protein CASSFSGTGFPDTQYF.

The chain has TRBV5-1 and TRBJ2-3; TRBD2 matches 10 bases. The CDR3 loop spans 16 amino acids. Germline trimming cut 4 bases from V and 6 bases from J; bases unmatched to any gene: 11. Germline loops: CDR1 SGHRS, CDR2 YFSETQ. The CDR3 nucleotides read TGCGCCAGCAGCACAGAGCCTAGCGGGAGTCTGGATACGCAGTATTTT. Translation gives CASSTEPSGSLDTQYF. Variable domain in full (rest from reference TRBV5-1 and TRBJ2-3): KAGVTQTPRYLIKTRGQQVTLSCSPISGHRSVSWYQQTPGQGLQFLFEYFSETQRNKGNFPGRFSGRQFSNSRSEMNVSTLELGDSALYLCASSTEPSGSLDTQYFGPGTRLTVL.

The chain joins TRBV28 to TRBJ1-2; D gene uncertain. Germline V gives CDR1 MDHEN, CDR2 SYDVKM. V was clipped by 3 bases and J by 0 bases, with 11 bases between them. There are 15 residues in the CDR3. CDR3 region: CASSFGFGTNYGYTF. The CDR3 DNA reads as TGTGCCAGCAGTTTCGGTTTCGGTACTAACTATGGCTACACCTTC.

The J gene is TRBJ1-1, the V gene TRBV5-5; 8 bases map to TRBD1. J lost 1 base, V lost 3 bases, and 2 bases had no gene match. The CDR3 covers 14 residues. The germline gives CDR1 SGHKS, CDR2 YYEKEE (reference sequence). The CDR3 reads CASSWTGPNTEAFF. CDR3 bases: TGTGCCAGCAGCTGGACAGGGCCGAACACTGAAGCTTTCTTT.

In DNA form, the CDR3 reads TGTGCCAGCAGCTTGTCTGGGACAGGGTGGAATCAGCCCCAGCATTTT. Translation gives CASSLSGTGWNQPQHF. The chain combines TRBV7-9 with TRBJ1-5; 9 bases are a match to TRBD1. J lost 4 bases, V lost 3 bases, and 7 bases had no gene match. CDR3 length: 16 amino acids. Germline lookup yields CDR1 SEHNR and CDR2 FQNEAQ (reference sequence).

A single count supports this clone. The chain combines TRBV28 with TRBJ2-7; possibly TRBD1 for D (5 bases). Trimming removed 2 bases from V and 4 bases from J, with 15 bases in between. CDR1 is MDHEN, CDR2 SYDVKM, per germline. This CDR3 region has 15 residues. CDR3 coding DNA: TGTGCCAGCAGTTTAAGGGGTGGGGTCGGGTACGAGCAGTACGTC. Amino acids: CASSLRGGVGYEQYV.

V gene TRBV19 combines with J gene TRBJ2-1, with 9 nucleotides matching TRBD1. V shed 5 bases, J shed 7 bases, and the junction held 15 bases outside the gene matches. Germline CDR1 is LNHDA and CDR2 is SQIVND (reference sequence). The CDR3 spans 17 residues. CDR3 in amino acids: CASSVYSGTGRGNEQFF. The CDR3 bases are TGTGCCAGTAGTGTATACTCCGGGACAGGGAGGGGAAATGAGCAGTTCTTC.

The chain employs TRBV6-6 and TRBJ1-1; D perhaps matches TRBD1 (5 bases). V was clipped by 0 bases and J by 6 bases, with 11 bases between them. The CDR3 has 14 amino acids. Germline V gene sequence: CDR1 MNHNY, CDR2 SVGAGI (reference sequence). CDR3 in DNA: TGTGCCAGCAGTTACTCCCCGGGGGGGGCTGAAGCTTTCTTT. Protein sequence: CASSYSPGGAEAFF.

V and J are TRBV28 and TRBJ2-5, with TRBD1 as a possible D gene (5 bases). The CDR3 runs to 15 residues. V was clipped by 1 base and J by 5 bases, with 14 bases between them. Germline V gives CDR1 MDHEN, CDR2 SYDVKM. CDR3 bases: TGTGCCAGCAGTTTATTAGCAGGGCGTCGGGAGACCCAGTACTTC. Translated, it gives CASSLLAGRRETQYF.

The CDR3: CASSIASRVYEQYF. The CDR3 nucleotides are TGTGCCAGTAGTATAGCTTCGAGGGTCTACGAGCAGTACTTC. The rearrangement joins TRBV19 to TRBJ2-7, with a weak D call TRBD2 (5 bases). Trimming shortened V by 1 base and J by 3 bases, and 10 bases separated the two germline ends. The CDR3 has 14 amino acids. The germline CDR1 and CDR2 sequences are LNHDA and SQIVND (reference sequence).

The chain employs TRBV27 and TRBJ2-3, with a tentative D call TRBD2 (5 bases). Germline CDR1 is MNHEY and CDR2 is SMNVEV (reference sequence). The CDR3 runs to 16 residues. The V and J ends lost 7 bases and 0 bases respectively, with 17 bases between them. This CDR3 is CASTTPRGISTDTQYF. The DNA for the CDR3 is TGTGCCAGCACCACGCCCCGGGGTATCAGCACAGATACGCAGTATTTT.

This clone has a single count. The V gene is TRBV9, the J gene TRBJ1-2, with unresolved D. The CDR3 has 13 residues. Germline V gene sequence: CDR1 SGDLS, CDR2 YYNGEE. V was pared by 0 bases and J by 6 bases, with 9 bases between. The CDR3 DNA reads TGTGCCAGCAGCGTAGACGGGTTGGATGGCTACACCTTC. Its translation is CASSVDGLDGYTF.

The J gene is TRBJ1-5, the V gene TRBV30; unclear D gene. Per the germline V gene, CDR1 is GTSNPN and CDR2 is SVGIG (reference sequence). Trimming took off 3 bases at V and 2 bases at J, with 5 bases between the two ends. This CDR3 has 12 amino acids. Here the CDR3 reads CAWSLRNQPQHF. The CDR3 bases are TGTGCCTGGAGCCTCCGCAATCAGCCCCAGCATTTT.

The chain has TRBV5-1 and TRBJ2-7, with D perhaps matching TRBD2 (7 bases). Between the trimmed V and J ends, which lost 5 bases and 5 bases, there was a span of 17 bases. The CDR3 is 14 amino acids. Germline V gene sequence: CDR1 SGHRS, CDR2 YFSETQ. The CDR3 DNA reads TGCGCCAGCAGACAGGGAGGGGGGGCCCACGAGCAGTACTTC. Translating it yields CASRQGGGAHEQYF.

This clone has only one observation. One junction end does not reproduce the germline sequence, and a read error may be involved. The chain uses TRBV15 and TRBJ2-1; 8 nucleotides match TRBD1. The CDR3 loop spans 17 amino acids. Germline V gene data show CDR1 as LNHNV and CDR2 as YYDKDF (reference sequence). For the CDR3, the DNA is TGTGCCATCAGCAGAACCGACGACAGGGGAGGCTACAATGAGCAGTTCTTC. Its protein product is CAISRTDDRGGYNEQFF.

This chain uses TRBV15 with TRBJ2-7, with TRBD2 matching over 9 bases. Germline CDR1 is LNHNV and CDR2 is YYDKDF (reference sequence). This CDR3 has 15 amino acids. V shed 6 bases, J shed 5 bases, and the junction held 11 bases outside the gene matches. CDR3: CATSGGREGHDEQYF. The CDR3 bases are TGTGCCACCAGTGGGGGGCGGGAGGGCCACGACGAGCAGTACTTC.

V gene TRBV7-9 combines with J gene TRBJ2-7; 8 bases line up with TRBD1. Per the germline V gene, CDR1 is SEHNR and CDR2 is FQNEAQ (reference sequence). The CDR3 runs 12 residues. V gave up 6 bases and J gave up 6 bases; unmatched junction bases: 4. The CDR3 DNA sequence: TGTGCCAGCAGACGTCAGGGGGCCGAGCAGTACTTC. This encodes CASRRQGAEQYF.

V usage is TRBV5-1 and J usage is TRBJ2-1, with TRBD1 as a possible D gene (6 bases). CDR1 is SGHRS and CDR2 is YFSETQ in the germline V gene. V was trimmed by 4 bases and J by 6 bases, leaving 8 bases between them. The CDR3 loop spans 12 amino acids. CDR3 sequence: CASSAQGNEQFF. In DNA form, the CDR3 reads TGCGCCAGCAGCGCACAGGGCAATGAGCAGTTCTTC. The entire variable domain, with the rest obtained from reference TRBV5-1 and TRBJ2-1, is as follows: KAGVTQTPRYLIKTRGQQVTLSCSPISGHRSVSWYQQTPGQGLQFLFEYFSETQRNKGNFPGRFSGRQFSNSRSEMNVSTLELGDSALYLCASSAQGNEQFFGPGTRLTVL.

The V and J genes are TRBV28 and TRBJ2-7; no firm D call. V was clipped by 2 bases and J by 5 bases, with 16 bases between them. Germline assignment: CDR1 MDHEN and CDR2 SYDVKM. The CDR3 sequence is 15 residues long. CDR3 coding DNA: TGTGCCAGCAGTTTAGGAGCGTCACGGTTTGACGAGCAGTACTTC. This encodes CASSLGASRFDEQYF.

CDR3 loop: CASSVPGTGLSEQYF. DNA of the CDR3: TGTGCCAGCAGTGTACCCGGGACAGGGTTGTCCGAGCAGTACTTC. The chain employs TRBV25-1 and TRBJ2-7; 9 nucleotides match TRBD1. The ends lost 4 bases at V and 6 bases at J; junction bases unmatched: 10. From germline, CDR1 is MGHDK and CDR2 SYGVNS. The CDR3 runs 15 residues.

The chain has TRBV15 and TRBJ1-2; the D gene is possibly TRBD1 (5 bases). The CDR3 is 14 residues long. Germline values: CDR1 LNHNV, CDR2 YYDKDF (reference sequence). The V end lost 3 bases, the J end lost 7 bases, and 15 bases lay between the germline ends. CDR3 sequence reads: CATSSSGLEVGYTF. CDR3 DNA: TGTGCCACCAGCAGTTCAGGGTTAGAGGTTGGCTACACCTTC. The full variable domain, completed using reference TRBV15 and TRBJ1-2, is DAMVIQNPRYQVTQFGKPVTLSCSQTLNHNVMYWYQQKSSQAPKLLFHYYDKDFNNEADTPDNFQSRRPNTSFCFLDIRSPGLGDTAMYLCATSSSGLEVGYTFGSGTRLTVV.